This TCR beta chain was sequenced in a study of cytomegalovirus exposure and HLA in healthy donors. On this clone itself: The antigen remains undetermined.

Sequencing used immunoSEQ multiplex PCR; TCRdb keeps in-frame clones, though not all of them. Among some 250,000 clones listed, around 87% were seen once. This CDR3 region has 13 residues. Germline-derived CDR1 and CDR2 are MDHEN and SYDVKM. V gave up 6 bases and J gave up 7 bases, with 15 bases separating them. Notes on the study in general: According to a subsequent analysis, TCR clusters identified in the first cohort showed a tendency to co-occur across the 110 or so validation repertoires. Some TCR beta chains (around 160 of them) were listed as cytomegalovirus-associated.

Separation from the 666-subject first cohort characterized the roughly 130-subject validation cohort, to which the donors belonged. This sequence joins TRBV28 and TRBJ1-1; no firm D call. This TCR was sampled from a woman in her twenties or thirties in good health and CMV-seropositive. The sample comprised PBMCs. CDR3 bases: TGTGCCAGCAGGTATGGGGAGCGGAATGAAGCTTTCTTT. Its protein product is CASRYGERNEAFF.